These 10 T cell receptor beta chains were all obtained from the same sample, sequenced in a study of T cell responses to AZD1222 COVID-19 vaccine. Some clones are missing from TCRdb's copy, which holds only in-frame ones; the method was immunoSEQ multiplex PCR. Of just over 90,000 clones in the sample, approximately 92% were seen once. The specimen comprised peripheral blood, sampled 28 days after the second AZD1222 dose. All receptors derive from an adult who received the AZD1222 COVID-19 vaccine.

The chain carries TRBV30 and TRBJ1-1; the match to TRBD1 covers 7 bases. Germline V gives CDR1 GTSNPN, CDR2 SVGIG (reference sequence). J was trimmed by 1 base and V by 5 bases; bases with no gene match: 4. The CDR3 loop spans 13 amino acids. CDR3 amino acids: CAWGRTGNTEAFF. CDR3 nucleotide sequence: TGTGCCTGGGGTAGGACAGGGAACACTGAAGCTTTCTTT.

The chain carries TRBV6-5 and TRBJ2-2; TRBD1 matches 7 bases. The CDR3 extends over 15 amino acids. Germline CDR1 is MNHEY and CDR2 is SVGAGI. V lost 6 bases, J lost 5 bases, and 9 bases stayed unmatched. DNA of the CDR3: TGTGCCAGCAGCCGGGACAGTGTAAGGACCGGGGAGCTGTTTTTT. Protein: CASSRDSVRTGELFF.

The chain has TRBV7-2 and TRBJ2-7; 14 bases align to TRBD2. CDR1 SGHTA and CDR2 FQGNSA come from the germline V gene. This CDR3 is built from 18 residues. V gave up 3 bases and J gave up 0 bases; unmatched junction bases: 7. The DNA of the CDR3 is TGTGCCAGCAGCTTTCTGGGGACTAGCGGGGGTTCCTCCTACGAGCAGTACTTC. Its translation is CASSFLGTSGGSSYEQYF.

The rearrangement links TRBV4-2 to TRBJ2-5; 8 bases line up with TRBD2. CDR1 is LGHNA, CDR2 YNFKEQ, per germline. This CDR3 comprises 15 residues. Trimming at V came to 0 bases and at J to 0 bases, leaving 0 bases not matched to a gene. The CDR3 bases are TGTGCCAGCAGCCAAGAGCGGGGGGACCAAGAGACCCAGTACTTC. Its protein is CASSQERGDQETQYF.

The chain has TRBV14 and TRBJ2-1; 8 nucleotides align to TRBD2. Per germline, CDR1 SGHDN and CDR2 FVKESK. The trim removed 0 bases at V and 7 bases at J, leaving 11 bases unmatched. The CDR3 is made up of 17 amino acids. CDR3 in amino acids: CASSQDGPGLGINEQFF. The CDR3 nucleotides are TGTGCCAGCAGCCAAGATGGCCCGGGACTAGGCATAAATGAGCAGTTCTTC.

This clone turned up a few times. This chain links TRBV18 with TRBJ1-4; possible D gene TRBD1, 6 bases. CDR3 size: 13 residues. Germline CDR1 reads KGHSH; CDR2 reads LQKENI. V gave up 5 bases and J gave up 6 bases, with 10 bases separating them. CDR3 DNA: TGTGCCAGCTCAGCCGGGACACATGAAAAACTGTTTTTT. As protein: CASSAGTHEKLFF.

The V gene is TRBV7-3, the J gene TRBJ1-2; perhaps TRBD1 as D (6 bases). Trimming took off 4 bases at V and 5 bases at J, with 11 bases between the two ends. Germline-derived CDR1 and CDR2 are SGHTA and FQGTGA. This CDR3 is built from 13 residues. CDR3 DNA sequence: TGTGCCAGCAGCTCGTCAGGGGAATATGGCTACACCTTC. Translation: CASSSSGEYGYTF.

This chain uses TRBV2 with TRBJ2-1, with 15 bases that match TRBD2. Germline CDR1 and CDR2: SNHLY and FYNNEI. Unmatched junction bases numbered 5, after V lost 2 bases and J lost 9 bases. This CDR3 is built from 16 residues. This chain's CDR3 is CASSEFGLAGGFEQFF. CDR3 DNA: TGTGCCAGCAGTGAATTCGGACTAGCGGGGGGGTTTGAGCAGTTCTTC.

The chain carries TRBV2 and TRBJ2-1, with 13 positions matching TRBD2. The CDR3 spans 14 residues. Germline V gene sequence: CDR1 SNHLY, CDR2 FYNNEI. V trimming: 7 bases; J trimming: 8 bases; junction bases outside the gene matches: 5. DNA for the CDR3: TGTGCCAGCACTTTTGGACTAGCGGGGGATGAGCAGTTCTTC. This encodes CASTFGLAGDEQFF. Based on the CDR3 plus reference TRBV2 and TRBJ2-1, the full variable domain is EPEVTQTPSHQVTQMGQEVILRCVPISNHLYFYWYRQILGQKVEFLVSFYNNEISEKSEIFDDQFSVERPDGSNFTLKIRSTKLEDSAMYFCASTFGLAGDEQFFGPGTRLTVL.

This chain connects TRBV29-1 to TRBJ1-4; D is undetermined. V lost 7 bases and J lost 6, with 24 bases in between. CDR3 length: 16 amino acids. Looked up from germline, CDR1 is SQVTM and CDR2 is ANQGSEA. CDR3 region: CSAGSVRVVRYEKLFF. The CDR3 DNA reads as TGCAGCGCCGGTTCTGTCCGGGTAGTGCGGTATGAAAAACTGTTTTTT.